Given below is one T cell receptor beta chain in context. The data originate from a study of cytomegalovirus exposure and HLA in healthy donors. Trimming took off 5 bases at V and 1 base at J, with 8 bases between the two ends. Germline CDR1 is MNHEY and CDR2 is SVGAGI. This CDR3 has 13 residues. Amplification used 60 Vbeta primers and 13 Jbeta primers. Clones were sequenced by immunoSEQ multiplex PCR, and TCRdb holds only the in-frame ones, with some missing. The table has over 50,000 clones, roughly 90% seen once. The chain recombines TRBV6-5 with TRBJ1-1; TRBD1 is a possible D gene (5 bases). The TCR comes from a man aged 30 to 45 in good health and CMV-seropositive. What was sequenced was PBMCs. The CDR3 DNA reads as TGTGCCAGCAGTGTAACAGGGAACACTGAAGCTTTCTTT. Its protein product is CASSVTGNTEAFF.